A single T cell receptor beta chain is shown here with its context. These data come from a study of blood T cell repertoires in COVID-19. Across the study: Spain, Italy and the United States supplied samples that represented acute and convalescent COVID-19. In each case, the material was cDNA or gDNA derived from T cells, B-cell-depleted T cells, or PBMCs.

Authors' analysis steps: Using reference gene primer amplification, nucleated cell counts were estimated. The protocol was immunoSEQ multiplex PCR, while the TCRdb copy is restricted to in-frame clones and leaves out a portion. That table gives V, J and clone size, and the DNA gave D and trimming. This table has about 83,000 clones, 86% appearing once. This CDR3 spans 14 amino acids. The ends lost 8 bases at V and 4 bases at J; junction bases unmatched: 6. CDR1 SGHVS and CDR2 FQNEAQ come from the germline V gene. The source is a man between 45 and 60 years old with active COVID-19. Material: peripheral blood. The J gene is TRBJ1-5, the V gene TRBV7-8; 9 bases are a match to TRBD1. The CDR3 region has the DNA TGTGCCAGCGGAACCGGGACAGGGAATCAGCCCCAGCATTTT. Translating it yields CASGTGTGNQPQHF.